Listed below are T cell receptor beta chains from one sample, sequenced in a study of CD8 T cells in ankylosing spondylitis. Using its own MiXCR run on the 5' RACE reads, TCRdb lists one record per CDR3 protein. The profile shows about 540,000 distinct CDR3 sequences, roughly 13% of them singletons. Sequencing used blood, either unsorted or a sorted T cell fraction (not recorded which). The receptor set was obtained from a male donor with ankylosing spondylitis. The CDR3 runs from the conserved cysteine through the conserved F or W. A D gene is named only where the DNA matches it firmly.

CDR3 protein: CASSLATGGPYEQYF; D gene: TRBD1; V gene: TRBV7-9
CDR3 protein: CASSWATYEQYF; D gene: NA; V gene: TRBV12-3/TRBV12-4
CDR3 protein: CASSLFGLAGVASYNEQFF; D gene: TRBD2; V gene: TRBV11-2
CDR3 protein: CASSSGLAGRTDTQYF; D gene: TRBD2; V gene: TRBV7-2
CDR3 protein: CSASRGSTSGANVLTF; D gene: NA; V gene: TRBV20-1
CDR3 protein: CASRNLGTVSYEQYF; D gene: NA; V gene: TRBV12-3/TRBV12-4
CDR3 protein: CASTGRSTDTQYF; D gene: NA; V gene: TRBV2
CDR3 protein: CASSRVGGDTDTQYF; D gene: NA; V gene: TRBV6-1
CDR3 protein: CSPLELADHNEQFF; D gene: TRBD2; V gene: TRBV20-1
CDR3 protein: CASSWGTGGTGELFF; D gene: TRBD1; V gene: TRBV12-3/TRBV12-4
CDR3 protein: CATSGGNNQPQHF; D gene: NA; V gene: TRBV6-1
CDR3 protein: CASSQERKVDTQYF; D gene: NA; V gene: TRBV4-2
CDR3 protein: CASSQLTSVQSSYEQYF; D gene: TRBD2; V gene: TRBV4-1
CDR3 protein: CASSLLGLTGGELFF; D gene: NA; V gene: TRBV11-2
CDR3 protein: CASSYMGTGELFF; D gene: NA; V gene: TRBV6-6
CDR3 protein: CASSRGTGGADTQYF; D gene: TRBD1; V gene: TRBV5-1
CDR3 protein: CASSGSRGWRNNEQFF; D gene: TRBD1; V gene: TRBV7-9